The rows below give T cell receptor beta chains drawn from one sample of a study of OX40 agonist ivuxolimab in advanced cancers. Only in-frame clones appear in the TCRdb table, and some are missing; sequencing was by immunoSEQ multiplex PCR. Of some 86,000 clones listed, approximately 92% are singletons. The sample consisted of CD4+ or CD8+ T cells sorted from blood, taken in a trial of the OX40 agonist ivuxolimab. All receptors derive from an adult with an advanced solid tumor such as melanoma, head and neck, liver or kidney cancer. Both conserved end residues are trimmed from each CDR3. The order of the fields is D gene, V gene, CDR3 length, CDR3 protein. The D gene is left open where the match is weak.

D gene: NA; V gene: TRBV6-5; CDR3 length: 12; CDR3 protein: ASSFALKNTEAF
D gene: TRBD1; V gene: TRBV11-2; CDR3 length: 12; CDR3 protein: ASSLAGGGTEAF
D gene: TRBD2; V gene: TRBV5-1; CDR3 length: 13; CDR3 protein: ASSPSGTNNNEQF
D gene: TRBD2; V gene: TRBV20-1; CDR3 length: 9; CDR3 protein: SSGRFREQY
D gene: TRBD1; V gene: TRBV10-3; CDR3 length: 13; CDR3 protein: ATGTFGTGNQPQH
D gene: TRBD1; V gene: TRBV5-1; CDR3 length: 17; CDR3 protein: ASSVMDRAVVFSGNTIY
D gene: TRBD1; V gene: TRBV14; CDR3 length: 15; CDR3 protein: ASSRGRGHPSYDEQY
D gene: NA; V gene: TRBV18; CDR3 length: 13; CDR3 protein: ASSPMPYSGNTIY
D gene: NA; V gene: TRBV7-6; CDR3 length: 13; CDR3 protein: ASSPTQRMNTEAF
D gene: NA; V gene: TRBV11-2; CDR3 length: 12; CDR3 protein: ASSVVGSNQPQH
D gene: NA; V gene: TRBV27; CDR3 length: 13; CDR3 protein: AGSLDYRVTETQY
D gene: NA; V gene: TRBV2; CDR3 length: 11; CDR3 protein: ASSENHSHEQY
D gene: NA; V gene: TRBV28; CDR3 length: 12; CDR3 protein: ASLGRGLRVEQY
D gene: NA; V gene: TRBV18; CDR3 length: 16; CDR3 protein: ASSPPNRGLGGTGELF
D gene: TRBD2; V gene: TRBV6-1; CDR3 length: 12; CDR3 protein: ASSVKAGVNEQF
D gene: NA; V gene: TRBV19; CDR3 length: 15; CDR3 protein: ASSIPGPVSLYNEQF
D gene: NA; V gene: TRBV5-3; CDR3 length: 14; CDR3 protein: ARSSRQDSYNSPLH
D gene: TRBD2; V gene: TRBV29-1; CDR3 length: 10; CDR3 protein: SDSLAGETQY
D gene: NA; V gene: TRBV10-3; CDR3 length: 10; CDR3 protein: AMGADNQPQH
D gene: NA; V gene: TRBV12-5; CDR3 length: 13; CDR3 protein: ASGLVGGGSNTQY
D gene: NA; V gene: TRBV6-5; CDR3 length: 12; CDR3 protein: ASSYSTGVGEQY
D gene: NA; V gene: TRBV7-3; CDR3 length: 13; CDR3 protein: ASSLGRSSAGELF
D gene: NA; V gene: TRBV29-1; CDR3 length: 12; CDR3 protein: SVMNRVGRETQY
D gene: NA; V gene: TRBV2; CDR3 length: 12; CDR3 protein: ASRGSIGAGELF
D gene: NA; V gene: TRBV2; CDR3 length: 12; CDR3 protein: ASSVSGGNQPQH
D gene: NA; V gene: TRBV6-5; CDR3 length: 13; CDR3 protein: ASSWGRGGNEKLF
D gene: NA; V gene: TRBV5-1; CDR3 length: 11; CDR3 protein: ASSLVLAGELF
D gene: NA; V gene: TRBV19; CDR3 length: 11; CDR3 protein: ASSFLGDNEQF
D gene: TRBD1; V gene: TRBV7-9; CDR3 length: 13; CDR3 protein: ASRRTGGSYTEAF
D gene: NA; V gene: TRBV9; CDR3 length: 13; CDR3 protein: ASSVREDERYGYT
D gene: TRBD1; V gene: TRBV6-6; CDR3 length: 14; CDR3 protein: ASNTGTGWTNQPQH
D gene: NA; V gene: TRBV28; CDR3 length: 12; CDR3 protein: ASSLPGRAYEQY
D gene: TRBD1; V gene: TRBV5-1; CDR3 length: 12; CDR3 protein: ASSTTGVGETQY
D gene: NA; V gene: TRBV5-1; CDR3 length: 14; CDR3 protein: ASSLGAAASGNTIY
D gene: TRBD1; V gene: TRBV30; CDR3 length: 12; CDR3 protein: AWGGQVMNTEAF
D gene: NA; V gene: TRBV28; CDR3 length: 13; CDR3 protein: ASSSNNLVRRVQF
D gene: NA; V gene: TRBV2; CDR3 length: 12; CDR3 protein: ASSARGTDTEAF
D gene: NA; V gene: TRBV18; CDR3 length: 14; CDR3 protein: ASSPHPPGSGETQY
D gene: TRBD1; V gene: TRBV18; CDR3 length: 14; CDR3 protein: ASSAKTGRGYNEQF
D gene: TRBD2; V gene: TRBV2; CDR3 length: 13; CDR3 protein: ASSEAGLAGETQY
D gene: TRBD1; V gene: TRBV23-1; CDR3 length: 16; CDR3 protein: ASSRGGQGPYSNQPQH
D gene: TRBD2; V gene: TRBV2; CDR3 length: 13; CDR3 protein: ASRGLRGRAYEQY
D gene: NA; V gene: TRBV28; CDR3 length: 13; CDR3 protein: ASSLGPLANYGYT
D gene: NA; V gene: TRBV28; CDR3 length: 13; CDR3 protein: ASSLSVGARETQY
D gene: NA; V gene: TRBV5-1; CDR3 length: 13; CDR3 protein: ASSLAASSYNEQF
D gene: NA; V gene: TRBV4-1; CDR3 length: 11; CDR3 protein: ASGRDRLDEQY
D gene: NA; V gene: TRBV6-1; CDR3 length: 14; CDR3 protein: ASSAYRGGNTGELF
D gene: NA; V gene: TRBV6-5; CDR3 length: 12; CDR3 protein: ASSLQGVLGEQY